The 26 T cell receptor beta chains presented below share a single source sample, sequenced in a study of blood T cell repertoires in COVID-19. Measured with immunoSEQ multiplex PCR; TCRdb has only the in-frame clones, and not every one. Among about 270,000 clones listed, 82% were seen once. Sequencing used peripheral blood. These receptors originate from a woman aged 18-29 years with acute or convalescent COVID-19.

The V and J genes are TRBV5-8 and TRBJ2-1; 8 bases fit TRBD2. The V segment lost 2 bases and the J segment 12 bases; nucleotides outside the gene matches: 16. In germline, CDR1 is SGHTS, CDR2 YDEGEE. This CDR3 has 16 residues. CDR3 loop: CASSLSGTAAGGGQFF. Here the CDR3 DNA reads TGTGCCAGCAGCTTATCCGGGACCGCAGCCGGGGGGGGGCAGTTCTTC.

There are many counts of this clone. CDR3 nucleotides: TGTGCCAGAAGCCAACTAGCGGGATACACAGATACGCAGTATTTT. Translation: CARSQLAGYTDTQYF. The chain links TRBV5-3 to TRBJ2-3, with 10 bases fitting TRBD2. TRBV5-3 is reported as an ORF; its role is uncertain. The CDR3 contains 15 residues. V gave up 4 bases and J gave up 2 bases; unmatched junction bases: 4.

This clone was seen at least ten times. The J gene is TRBJ1-6, the V gene TRBV28; TRBD1 agrees at 8 bases. Germline V gene lookup returns CDR1 MDHEN and CDR2 SYDVKM. CDR3 length: 19 amino acids. Unmatched junction bases numbered 18, after V lost 6 bases and J lost 5 bases. The chain's CDR3 is CASSQPKAQGVKHNSPLHF. CDR3 nucleotide sequence: TGTGCCAGCAGCCAACCAAAAGCACAGGGGGTGAAACATAATTCACCCCTCCACTTT.

The V and J genes are TRBV4-1 and TRBJ2-1; 7 bases are a match to TRBD1. Germline-derived CDR1 and CDR2 are MGHRA and YSYEKL. The V and J ends lost 0 bases and 2 bases, in that order; junction bases with no gene match: 10. The CDR3 totals 18 residues. This chain's CDR3 is CASSQEPWKDRTYNEQFF. CDR3 nucleotide sequence: TGCGCCAGCAGCCAAGAGCCATGGAAGGACAGGACCTACAATGAGCAGTTCTTC.

The rearrangement links TRBV12-3 or TRBV12-4 to TRBJ2-1; TRBD2 agrees at 7 bases. This CDR3 is 13 amino acids long. V gave up 5 bases and J gave up 9 bases; unmatched junction bases: 7. The CDR3 region is CASSPRLAGEQFF. CDR3 DNA: TGTGCCAGCAGTCCCAGACTAGCCGGTGAGCAGTTCTTC.

The chain couples TRBV10-2 to TRBJ1-6, with D perhaps matching TRBD1 (6 bases). Trimming removed 6 bases at V and 10 bases at J, with 19 bases between. The CDR3 spans 15 residues. Germline V gives CDR1 WSHSY, CDR2 SAAADI. Here the CDR3 DNA reads TGCGCCAGCAGCTCCGGCCAGGGGCCGGGCTCACCCCTCCACTTT. Its translation is CASSSGQGPGSPLHF.

V gene TRBV5-8 combines with J gene TRBJ2-1, with a tentative D call TRBD2 (5 bases). The germline V gene encodes CDR1 SGHTS and CDR2 YDEGEE. V lost 0 bases and J lost 7, with 17 bases in between. The CDR3 sequence is 16 residues long. CDR3 amino acids: CASSLGAASLGNEQFF. In DNA, the CDR3 is TGTGCCAGCAGCTTGGGTGCGGCTAGCCTGGGGAATGAGCAGTTCTTC.

The chain recombines TRBV19 with TRBJ2-1; 10 bases agree with TRBD2. Trimming removed 7 bases from V and 6 bases from J; junction bases left unmatched: 6. This CDR3 is 14 amino acids long. The V gene's germline CDR1 is LNHDA and CDR2 SQIVND (reference sequence). CDR3 DNA: TGTGCCAGTACCGCTAGCGGGAGCTTCAATGAGCAGTTCTTC. Translating gives CASTASGSFNEQFF.

The V and J genes are TRBV7-2 and TRBJ2-1, with 10 nucleotides matching TRBD2. The germline gives CDR1 SGHTA, CDR2 FQGNSA. This CDR3 spans 18 amino acids. Trimming removed 1 base from V and 8 bases from J; junction bases left unmatched: 14. CDR3 region: CASSLVVASGSFFYEQFF. The CDR3 region has the DNA TGTGCCAGCAGCTTAGTTGTGGCTAGCGGGAGTTTTTTCTATGAGCAGTTCTTC.

The V gene is TRBV7-2, the J gene TRBJ2-2; TRBD2 might be the D (5 bases). Germline CDR1 reads SGHTA; CDR2 reads FQGNSA. The CDR3 length is 14 residues. V lost 3 bases to trimming and J lost 4 bases, with 9 bases between them. DNA for the CDR3: TGTGCCAGCAGCTTTCTAGCCCCCACCGGGGAGCTGTTTTTT. Translation: CASSFLAPTGELFF. The full variable domain, its missing parts supplied by reference TRBV7-2 and TRBJ2-2, is GAGVSQSPSNKVTEKGKDVELRCDPISGHTALYWYRQSLGQGLEFLIYFQGNSAPDKSGLPSDRFSAERTGGSVSTLTIQRTQQEDSAVYLCASSFLAPTGELFFGEGSRLTVL.

The sample holds one count of this clone. The chain joins TRBV6-5 to TRBJ2-7; 8 nucleotides agree with TRBD1. With V trimmed by 5 bases and J by 2 bases, 5 bases remained unmatched. The CDR3 covers 14 residues. The germline CDR1 and CDR2 sequences are MNHEY and SVGAGI. CDR3 DNA sequence: TGTGCCAGCAGTCTGACAGGGGTCACCTACGAGCAGTACTTC. It translates to CASSLTGVTYEQYF.

The genes are TRBV5-1 and TRBJ2-7; 8 bases are shared with TRBD2. CDR1 and CDR2 (germline): SGHRS, YFSETQ. This CDR3 has 15 residues. Unmatched junction bases numbered 8, after V lost 3 bases and J lost 3 bases. The CDR3 sequence is CASSSGAGGYYEQYF. DNA of the CDR3: TGCGCCAGCAGCTCCGGGGCGGGGGGATACTACGAGCAGTACTTC.

The gene calls are TRBV5-6 and TRBJ2-7; 11 bases align to TRBD2. CDR3 size: 14 residues. Germline loops: CDR1 SGHDT, CDR2 YYEEEE. With V trimmed by 4 bases and J by 3 bases, 3 bases remained unmatched. The CDR3 nucleotides read TGTGCCAGCAGCCTAACTAGCGGGAGCTACGAGCAGTACTTC. This translates into CASSLTSGSYEQYF.

The chain recombines TRBV7-2 with TRBJ2-7; TRBD2 might be the D (5 bases). Germline CDR1 reads SGHTA; CDR2 reads FQGNSA. The V end was cut by 4 bases, the J end by 5 bases, with 12 bases between. CDR3 size: 13 residues. The CDR3 loop is CASSSPLENEQYF. The CDR3 DNA sequence: TGTGCCAGCAGCTCCCCACTAGAGAACGAGCAGTACTTC.

The rearrangement uses TRBV7-6 and TRBJ2-3; the match to TRBD2 covers 12 bases. Germline CDR1 reads SGHVS; CDR2 reads FNYEAQ. The CDR3 consists of 19 residues. V shed 4 bases, J shed 4 bases, and the junction held 15 bases outside the gene matches. For the CDR3, the DNA is TGTGCCAGCAGCTCAGGGGTTTGGCTAGCGGGAGGGCCCCCAGATACGCAGTATTTT. This encodes CASSSGVWLAGGPPDTQYF.

The V call is TRBV29-1, the J call TRBJ2-3; TRBD1 aligns across 11 bases. V lost 6 bases to trimming and J lost 8 bases; unmatched junction nucleotides: 7. The CDR3 contains 13 residues. Per the germline V gene, CDR1 is SQVTM and CDR2 is ANQGSEA. CDR3 in DNA: TGCAGCGTGACCGGACAGGGGGCAGGTACGCAGTATTTT. It translates to CSVTGQGAGTQYF.

The chain carries TRBV15 and TRBJ2-2; 9 bases fit TRBD1. Unmatched junction bases numbered 13, after V lost 5 bases and J lost 6 bases. The CDR3 contains 17 residues. CDR1 LNHNV and CDR2 YYDKDF come from the germline V gene (reference sequence). The CDR3 region is CATSRHLDRGPSGELFF. In DNA, the CDR3 is TGTGCCACCAGCCGCCACCTGGACAGGGGCCCATCCGGGGAGCTGTTTTTT.

This clone appeared once. This sequence joins TRBV5-1 and TRBJ2-5, with TRBD1 matching 8 bases. Germline CDR1 SGHRS, CDR2 YFSETQ. The CDR3 runs 17 residues. The V gene end was trimmed by 0 bases and the J gene end by 2 bases; junction bases not matched to a gene: 9. The CDR3 DNA follows: TGCGCCAGCAGCTTGGGACAGGGGACCGTGGGGCAAGAGACCCAGTACTTC. It is translated as CASSLGQGTVGQETQYF.

This clone was observed once. The CDR3: CASSPGLNQPQHF. CDR3 in DNA: TGCGCCAGCAGTCCAGGGCTCAATCAGCCCCAGCATTTT. This chain links TRBV10-1 with TRBJ1-5; TRBD1 is a possible D gene (5 bases). CDR1 and CDR2 (germline): WNHNN, SYGVQD (reference sequence). V was pared by 5 bases and J by 3 bases, with 8 bases between. The CDR3 totals 13 residues.

This clone was seen more than once but under ten times. The chain joins TRBV7-8 to TRBJ2-7; tentatively, D is TRBD2 (5 bases). The CDR3 has 15 amino acids. The V gene's germline CDR1 is SGHVS and CDR2 FQNEAQ. V lost 5 bases and J 5 bases, leaving 19 bases between the germline ends. CDR3 nucleotides: TGTGCCAGCAGCCCGGACTGGCCCCCAGATCACGAGCAGTACTTC. It translates to CASSPDWPPDHEQYF.

The CDR3 coding sequence is TGTGCCAGCACTCAGGTTTACAATGAGCAGTTCTTC. Encoded protein: CASTQVYNEQFF. This rearrangement joins TRBV28 to TRBJ2-1; D gene unclear. CDR1 MDHEN and CDR2 SYDVKM come from the germline V gene. V dropped 7 bases and J dropped 4 bases, with 8 bases sitting between them. The CDR3 sequence is 12 residues long.

V is TRBV10-3 and J is TRBJ2-7; 10 nucleotides agree with TRBD2. The CDR3 totals 15 residues. CDR1 is ENHRY and CDR2 is SYGVKD in the germline V gene. The V gene end was trimmed by 3 bases and the J gene end by 3 bases; junction bases not matched to a gene: 5. CDR3 amino acids: CAISDGLAGVYEQYF. DNA for the CDR3: TGTGCCATCAGTGATGGGCTAGCGGGAGTCTACGAGCAGTACTTC.

This chain links TRBV6-5 with TRBJ1-4; tentative D call: TRBD1 (5 bases). Germline-derived CDR1 and CDR2 are MNHEY and SVGAGI. With 2 bases removed from V and 2 bases from J, the gap between germline ends came to 12 bases. The CDR3 loop spans 16 amino acids. The CDR3 bases are TGTGCCAGCAGTTACACACGGGGGGGTACTAATGAAAAACTGTTTTTT. Protein: CASSYTRGGTNEKLFF.

V gene TRBV6-2 or TRBV6-3 combines with J gene TRBJ1-4; D is uncertain. CDR3 length equals 14 residues. Germline assignment: CDR1 MNHEY and CDR2 SVGEGT. Deletions cut 2 bases from V and 3 bases from J, with 7 bases between. The CDR3: CASSYRGPNEKLFF. The CDR3 nucleotides read TGTGCCAGCAGTTACAGAGGTCCTAATGAAAAACTGTTTTTT.

The V gene is TRBV9, the J gene TRBJ2-7; TRBD2 agrees at 9 bases. The junction had 10 bases not matched to a gene; V was cut back by 4 bases and J by 2 bases. Germline V gene lookup returns CDR1 SGDLS and CDR2 YYNGEE. This CDR3 is built from 16 residues. In DNA, the CDR3 is TGTGCCAGCAGCCATAGCGGGAGCGGGGCTACCTACGAGCAGTACTTC. Translating gives CASSHSGSGATYEQYF. Combining the CDR3 with reference TRBV9 and TRBJ2-7 gives the whole variable domain DSGVTQTPKHLITATGQRVTLRCSPRSGDLSVYWYQQSLDQGLQFLIQYYNGEERAKGNILERFSAQQFPDLHSELNLSSLELGDSALYFCASSHSGSGATYEQYFGPGTRLTVT.

This sequence joins TRBV11-2 and TRBJ2-7; 13 nucleotides align to TRBD2. The CDR3 totals 18 residues. Germline loops: CDR1 SGHAT, CDR2 FQNNGV. Unmatched junction bases numbered 16, after V lost 7 bases and J lost 4 bases. The CDR3 coding sequence is TGTGCCAGCAACCCGGGGACTAGCGGGATTGAGGGGCGGTACGAGCAGTACTTC. Protein product: CASNPGTSGIEGRYEQYF.